The 3 T cell receptor beta chains below all came from one sample that was sequenced in a study of cytomegalovirus exposure and HLA in healthy donors. Vbeta (60) and Jbeta (13) primers were used in the PCR. Produced via immunoSEQ multiplex PCR; TCRdb's table is partial and in-frame only. Among about 130,000 clones listed, about 83% were seen once. The material sequenced was PBMCs. All receptors come from a woman in her forties in good health and CMV-seropositive.

This chain uses TRBV15 with TRBJ2-5, with D possibly TRBD2 on 6 matching bases. V shed 0 bases and J shed 2 bases, with 16 bases lying between them. The germline gives CDR1 LNHNV, CDR2 YYDKDF (reference sequence). This CDR3 has 17 residues. This chain's CDR3 is CATSRDLIGLPQETQYF. CDR3 bases: TGTGCCACCAGCAGAGATCTAATAGGACTACCACAAGAGACCCAGTACTTC.

This clone was seen just once. V gene TRBV5-4 combines with J gene TRBJ2-7; TRBD2 aligns across 9 bases. Looked up from germline, CDR1 is SGHNT and CDR2 is YYREEE (reference sequence). The CDR3 has 14 residues. The junction had 3 bases not matched to a gene; V was cut back by 2 bases and J by 3 bases. CDR3 DNA: TGTGCCAGCAGCTTATTAGCGGGAGACTACGAGCAGTACTTC. Amino acid sequence: CASSLLAGDYEQYF.

The rearrangement uses TRBV5-4 and TRBJ2-4, with TRBD1 identical over 11 bases. J was trimmed by 6 bases and V by 3 bases; bases with no gene match: 11. The length of the CDR3 is 17 residues. CDR1 is SGHNT and CDR2 is YYREEE in the germline V gene (reference sequence). CDR3 DNA: TGTGCCAGCAGCTACGGACAGGGGGCGGGAGGGGGAAACATTCAGTACTTC. Translated, it gives CASSYGQGAGGGNIQYF.